This TCR beta chain stems from a study of CD8 T cells in ankylosing spondylitis. Overall study findings and caveats: The authors reported significant enrichment of disease-linked clones in matched ankylosing spondylitis synovial fluid. Past research had described some motif variants in reactive arthritis synovial fluid and blood. A motif of eight highly homologous TCR beta variants was seen as apparently characteristic of ankylosing spondylitis blood.

Quantitative 5'-RACE with molecular barcodes was used to make the TCR beta libraries. TCRdb recomputed calls from the 5' RACE reads with MiXCR, one row per CDR3 protein. The profile shows roughly 230,000 distinct CDR3 sequences, approximately 20% of them singletons. Regarding this clonotype: Its antigen is as yet unknown.

CDR3 size: 15 residues. The germline V gene encodes CDR1 MNHEY and CDR2 SMNVEV (reference sequence). Trimming took 7 bases from V and 1 from J; bases not matched to a gene: 8. The sequence was obtained from a male donor with ankylosing spondylitis or in good health (not recorded which). This rearrangement joins TRBV27 to TRBJ2-7; TRBD2 agrees at 9 bases. The material sequenced was blood, either unsorted or a sorted T cell fraction (not recorded which). In DNA, the CDR3 is TGTGCCAGCATGACTGGGCTAGCGGGGTCCTACGAGCAGTACTTC. This gives the protein CASMTGLAGSYEQYF.